The T cell receptor (beta chain) under discussion was sequenced for a study of T cell repertoires in cytomegalovirus infection. Study information: Alongside well-studied HLA-B-restricted CMV epitopes, recently identified HLA-C-restricted CMV epitopes were also used. CMV infection together with matching HLA type was indicated by public TCR beta signatures. Regarding the study as a whole: Dominant in the ex vivo response were TCR beta clonotypes restricted by HLA-C and specific for CMV.

TCRdb redid the calling of the reads with MiXCR, one entry per CDR3 protein. The sample carries fewer than 1,000,000 distinct CDR3 sequences, approximately 32% recorded once. Comments on this clonotype: The antigen remains unidentified. One end of the junction varies from germline; a read error may be responsible.

Sequencing was performed on cultured CD8+ T cells from PBMCs, taken from culture after CMV antigen stimulation. The source of this sequence is a human donor in good health (CMV status not recorded). Some clones in this sample may be carry-over from other donors' samples.

CDR3 sequence: CASSYSGDSNEPQHF. CDR3 coding DNA: TGTGCCAGCAGTTACTCAGGCGATAGCAATGAGCCCCAGCATTTT. The chain has TRBV6-5 and TRBJ1-5; D is uncertain. Per germline, CDR1 MNHEY and CDR2 SVGAGI. There are 15 residues in the CDR3.